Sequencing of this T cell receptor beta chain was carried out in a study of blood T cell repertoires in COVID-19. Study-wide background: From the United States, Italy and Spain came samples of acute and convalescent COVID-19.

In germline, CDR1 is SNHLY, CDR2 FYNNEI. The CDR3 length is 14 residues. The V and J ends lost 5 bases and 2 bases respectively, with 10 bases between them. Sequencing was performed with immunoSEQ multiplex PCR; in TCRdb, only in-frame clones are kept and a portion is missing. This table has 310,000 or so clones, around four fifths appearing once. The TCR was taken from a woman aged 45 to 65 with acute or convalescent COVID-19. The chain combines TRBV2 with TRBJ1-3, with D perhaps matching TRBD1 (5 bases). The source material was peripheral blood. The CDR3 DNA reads TGTGCCAGCAGTTCGCAGGGTACTGGAAACACCATATATTTT. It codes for CASSSQGTGNTIYF.